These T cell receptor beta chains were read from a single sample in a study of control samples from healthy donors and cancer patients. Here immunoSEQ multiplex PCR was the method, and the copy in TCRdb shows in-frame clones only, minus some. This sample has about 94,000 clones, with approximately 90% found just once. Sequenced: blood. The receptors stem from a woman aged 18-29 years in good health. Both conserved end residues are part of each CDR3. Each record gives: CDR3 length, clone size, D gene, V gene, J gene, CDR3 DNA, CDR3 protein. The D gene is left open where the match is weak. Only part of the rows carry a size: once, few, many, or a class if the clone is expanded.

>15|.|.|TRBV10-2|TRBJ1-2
TGCGCCAGCAGTGAGTCGGACCCTGGGAACTATGGCTACACCTTC
CASSESDPGNYGYTF
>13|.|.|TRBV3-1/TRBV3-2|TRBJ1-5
TGTGCCAGCAGCCAAGATCGAGGGTCACGCCCGCATTTT
CASSQDRGSRPHF
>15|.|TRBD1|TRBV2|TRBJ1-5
TGTGCCAGCAGTGATGGGACAGGGAAGGCTCAGCCCCAGCATTTT
CASSDGTGKAQPQHF
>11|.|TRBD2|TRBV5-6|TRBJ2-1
TGTGCCAGCACCGGGGGGGTGGAGCAGTTCTTC
CASTGGVEQFF
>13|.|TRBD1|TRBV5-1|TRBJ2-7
TGCGCCAGCAGCGTCGGGACAGGGTACGAGCAGTACTTC
CASSVGTGYEQYF
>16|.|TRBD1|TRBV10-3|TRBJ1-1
TGTGCCATCATGATGACCCAAAAGGGGGCGTACGCTGAAGCTTTCTTT
CAIMMTQKGAYAEAFF
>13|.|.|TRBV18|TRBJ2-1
TGTGCCAGCTCACCTTTACAACTCGATGAGCAGTTCTTC
CASSPLQLDEQFF
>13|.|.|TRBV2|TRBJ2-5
TGTGCCAGCACCCAAAGGTCCCAAGAGACCCAGTACTTC
CASTQRSQETQYF
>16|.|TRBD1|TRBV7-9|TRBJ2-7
TGTGCCAGCAGCTCTCCTGATCAGGGGGAGCAAGACGAGCAGTACTTC
CASSSPDQGEQDEQYF
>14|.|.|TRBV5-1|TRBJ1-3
TGCGCCAGCAGCTTGGCCGGGTACGGAAACACCATATATTTT
CASSLAGYGNTIYF
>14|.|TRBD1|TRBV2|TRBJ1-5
TGTGCCAGCAGTGCGTCAGGGGGAAGTCAGCCCCAGCATTTT
CASSASGGSQPQHF
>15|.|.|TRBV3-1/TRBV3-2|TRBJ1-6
TGTGCCAGCAGCCAAGGGCGGCAGCTTGGTTCACCCCTCCACTTT
CASSQGRQLGSPLHF
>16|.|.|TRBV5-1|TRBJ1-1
TGCGCCAGCAGCTTACTACAGGGAGGGGCGCGGACTGAAGCTTTCTTT
CASSLLQGGARTEAFF
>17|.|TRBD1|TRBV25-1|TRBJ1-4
TGTGCCAGCAGTGATGTTAAGGACAGGGCCCCTAATGAAAAACTGTTTTTT
CASSDVKDRAPNEKLFF
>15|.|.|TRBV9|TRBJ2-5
TGTGCCAGCAGCAGAGGCCCAGGCGCCCAAGAGACCCAGTACTTC
CASSRGPGAQETQYF
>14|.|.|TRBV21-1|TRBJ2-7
TGTGCCAGCAGCCTCCGGGACTTTAACTACGAGCAGTACTTC
CASSLRDFNYEQYF
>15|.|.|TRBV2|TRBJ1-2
TGTGCCAGCAGTCCACGCTTAAACGAGAACTATGGCTACACCTTC
CASSPRLNENYGYTF
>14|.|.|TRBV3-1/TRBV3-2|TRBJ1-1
TGTGCCAGCAGTCCGGACCACGCGAACACTGAAGCTTTCTTT
CASSPDHANTEAFF
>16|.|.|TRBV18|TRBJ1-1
TGTGCCAGCTCACCACAGAAGGAGGGCGCGTACACTGAAGCTTTCTTT
CASSPQKEGAYTEAFF
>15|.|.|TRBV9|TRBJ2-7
TGTGCCAGCAGCGTAGGGGATGCTAACCCGTACGAGCAGTACTTC
CASSVGDANPYEQYF
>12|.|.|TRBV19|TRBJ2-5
TGTGCCAGTAGTATTCGAGGAGAGACCCAGTACTTC
CASSIRGETQYF
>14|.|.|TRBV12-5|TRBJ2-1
TGTGCTAGTGGTTCGGACGGGCAGTCCAATGAGCAGTTCTTC
CASGSDGQSNEQFF
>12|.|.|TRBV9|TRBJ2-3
TGTGCCAGTTCGACTGTCACAGATACGCAGTATTTT
CASSTVTDTQYF
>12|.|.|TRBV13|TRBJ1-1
TGTGCCAGCAGCTCCGGGGGTACGTCAGCTTTCTTT
CASSSGGTSAFF
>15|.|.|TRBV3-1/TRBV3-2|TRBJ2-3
TGTGCCAGCAGCTTAGCCGACTTAAGCACAGATACGCAGTATTTT
CASSLADLSTDTQYF
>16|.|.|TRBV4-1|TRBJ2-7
TGCGCCAGCAGCCAAGATTGGACTACCTCCTCCTACGAGCAGTACTTC
CASSQDWTTSSYEQYF
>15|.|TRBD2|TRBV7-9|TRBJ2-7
TGTGCCAGCAGCTTACCGGCCCGGGGGGGGGACGAGCAGTACTTC
CASSLPARGGDEQYF
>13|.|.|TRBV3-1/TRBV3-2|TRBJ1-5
TGTGCCAGCAGCCAAGATCGAAATCAGCCCCAGCATTTT
CASSQDRNQPQHF
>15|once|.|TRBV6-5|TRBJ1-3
TGTGCCAGCGAAAAGGCGGTGTCCTCTGGAAACACCATATATTTT
CASEKAVSSGNTIYF
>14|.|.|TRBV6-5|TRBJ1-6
TGTGCCAGCACCATTCGGGACATAAATTCACCCCTCCACTTT
CASTIRDINSPLHF
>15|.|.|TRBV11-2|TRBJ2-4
TGTGCCAGCAGCTTAGGGGGCGGAGGGGCTGGGGTTCAGTACTTC
CASSLGGGGAGVQYF